This T cell receptor beta chain was sequenced during a study of blood T cell repertoires in COVID-19. Overall study: PBMCs, B-cell-depleted T cells, or T cells provided the cDNA or gDNA that made up the material.

Measured with immunoSEQ multiplex PCR; TCRdb has only the in-frame clones, and not every one. The table shows about 120,000 clones, with 70% to 90% occurring only once. Germline-derived CDR1 and CDR2 are LNHNV and YYDKDF (reference sequence). Unmatched junction bases numbered 8, after V lost 3 bases and J lost 1 base. This CDR3 spans 17 amino acids. Sequencing input: peripheral blood. The sequence came from a middle-aged man with acute or convalescent COVID-19. This chain joins TRBV15 and TRBJ2-7, with 11 bases lining up with TRBD1. CDR3 sequence (DNA): TGTGCCACCAGCAGTCAGGACAGGGGGCGCAAATCCTACGAGCAGTACTTC. Protein: CATSSQDRGRKSYEQYF.